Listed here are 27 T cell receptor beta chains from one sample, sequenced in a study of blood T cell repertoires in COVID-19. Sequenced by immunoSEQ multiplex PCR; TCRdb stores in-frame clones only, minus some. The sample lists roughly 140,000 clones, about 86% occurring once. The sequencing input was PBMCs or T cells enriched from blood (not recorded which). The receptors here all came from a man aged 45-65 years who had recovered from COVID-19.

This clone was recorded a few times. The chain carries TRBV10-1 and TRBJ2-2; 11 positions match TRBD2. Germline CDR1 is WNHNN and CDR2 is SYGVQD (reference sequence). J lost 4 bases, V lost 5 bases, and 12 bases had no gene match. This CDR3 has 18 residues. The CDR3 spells CASSRGTGLAGLTGELFF. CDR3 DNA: TGCGCCAGCAGTAGGGGGACAGGACTAGCGGGCCTCACCGGGGAGCTGTTTTTT.

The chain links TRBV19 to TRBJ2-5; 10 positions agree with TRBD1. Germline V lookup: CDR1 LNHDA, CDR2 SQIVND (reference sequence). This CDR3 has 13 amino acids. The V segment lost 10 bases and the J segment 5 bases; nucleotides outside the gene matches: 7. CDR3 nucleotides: TGTGCCACCCGGGACAGGGGACGGGAGACCCAGTACTTC. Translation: CATRDRGRETQYF.

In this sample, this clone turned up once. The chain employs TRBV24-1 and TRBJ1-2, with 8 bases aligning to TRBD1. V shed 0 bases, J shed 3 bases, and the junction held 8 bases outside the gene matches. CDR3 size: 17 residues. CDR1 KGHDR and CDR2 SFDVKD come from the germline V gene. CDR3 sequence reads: CATSDLPDQGADYGYTF. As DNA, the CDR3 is TGTGCCACCAGTGATTTGCCCGATCAGGGGGCGGACTATGGCTACACCTTC.

The CDR3 is CASSQDFGRGGRNTGELFF. CDR3 nucleotide sequence: TGTGCCAGCAGCCAAGATTTCGGTCGGGGGGGCCGGAACACCGGGGAGCTGTTTTTT. The chain carries TRBV3-1 (or the pseudogene TRBV3-2) and TRBJ2-2, with 8 bases lining up with TRBD2. From germline, CDR1 is LGHDT and CDR2 YNNKEL (reference sequence). This CDR3 spans 19 amino acids. V lost 0 bases, J lost 1 base, and 10 bases stayed unmatched.

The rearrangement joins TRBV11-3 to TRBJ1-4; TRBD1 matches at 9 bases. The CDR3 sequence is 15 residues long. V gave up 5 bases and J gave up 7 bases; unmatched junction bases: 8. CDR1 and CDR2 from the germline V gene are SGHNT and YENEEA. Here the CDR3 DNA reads TGTGCCAGCAGCCATGCCGGGACAGGGAGTGAAAAACTGTTTTTT. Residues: CASSHAGTGSEKLFF.

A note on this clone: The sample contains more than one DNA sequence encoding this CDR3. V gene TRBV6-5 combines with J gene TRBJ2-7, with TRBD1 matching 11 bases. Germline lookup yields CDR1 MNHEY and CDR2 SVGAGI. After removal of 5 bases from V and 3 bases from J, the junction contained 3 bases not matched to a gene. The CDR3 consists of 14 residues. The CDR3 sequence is CASSRDRGSYEQYF. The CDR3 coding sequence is TGTGCCAGCAGTCGGGACAGGGGGAGCTACGAGCAGTACTTC.

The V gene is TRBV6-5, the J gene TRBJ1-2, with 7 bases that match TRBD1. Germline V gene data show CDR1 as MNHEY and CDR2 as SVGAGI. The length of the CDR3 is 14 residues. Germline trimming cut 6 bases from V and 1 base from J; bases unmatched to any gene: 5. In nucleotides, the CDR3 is TGTGCCAGCAGGGGACAGTCGGTTAACTATGGCTACACCTTC. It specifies CASRGQSVNYGYTF.

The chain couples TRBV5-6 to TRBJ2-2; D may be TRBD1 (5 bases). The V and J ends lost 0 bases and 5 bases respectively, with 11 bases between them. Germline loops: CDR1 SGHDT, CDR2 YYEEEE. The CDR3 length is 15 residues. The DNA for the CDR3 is TGTGCCAGCAGCTTGGGGGGCAGGGATACCGGGGAGCTGTTTTTT. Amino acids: CASSLGGRDTGELFF.

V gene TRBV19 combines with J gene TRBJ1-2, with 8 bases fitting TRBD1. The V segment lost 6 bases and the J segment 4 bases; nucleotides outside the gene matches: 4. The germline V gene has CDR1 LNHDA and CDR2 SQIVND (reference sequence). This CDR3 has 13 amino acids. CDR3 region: CASSRTGPYGYTF. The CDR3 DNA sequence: TGTGCCAGTAGCAGGACAGGGCCCTATGGCTACACCTTC. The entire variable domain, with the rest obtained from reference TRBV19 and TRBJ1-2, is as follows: DGGITQSPKYLFRKEGQNVTLSCEQNLNHDAMYWYRQDPGQGLRLIYYSQIVNDFQKGDIAEGYSVSREKKESFPLTVTSAQKNPTAFYLCASSRTGPYGYTFGSGTRLTVV.

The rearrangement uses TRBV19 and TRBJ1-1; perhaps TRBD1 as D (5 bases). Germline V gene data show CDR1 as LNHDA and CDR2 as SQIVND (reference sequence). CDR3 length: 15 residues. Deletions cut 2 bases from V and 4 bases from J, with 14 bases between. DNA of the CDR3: TGTGCCAGTAGTATACCGGGCAGGGTAGCCACTGAAGCTTTCTTT. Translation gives CASSIPGRVATEAFF.

The DNA of the CDR3 is TGCAGCGTTGATACCCGAGCGGGGGTCTCCTACAATGAGCAGTTCTTC. It translates to CSVDTRAGVSYNEQFF. This chain joins TRBV29-1 and TRBJ2-1; TRBD2 aligns across 8 bases. The CDR3 sequence is 16 residues long. Germline trimming cut 3 bases from V and 0 bases from J; bases unmatched to any gene: 7. From germline, CDR1 is SQVTM and CDR2 ANQGSEA.

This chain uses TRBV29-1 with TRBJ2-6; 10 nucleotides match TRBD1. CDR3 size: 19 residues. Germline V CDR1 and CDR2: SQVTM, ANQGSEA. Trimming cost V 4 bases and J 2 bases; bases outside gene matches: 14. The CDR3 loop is CSVALTGGTPSPGANVLTF. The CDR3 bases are TGCAGCGTTGCCTTGACAGGGGGCACCCCGAGTCCTGGGGCCAACGTCCTGACTTTC. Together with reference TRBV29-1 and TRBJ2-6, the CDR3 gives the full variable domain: SAVISQKPSRDICQRGTSLTIQCQVDSQVTMMFWYRQQPGQSLTLIATANQGSEATYESGFVIDKFPISRPNLTFSTLTVSNMSPEDSSIYLCSVALTGGTPSPGANVLTFGAGSRLTVL.

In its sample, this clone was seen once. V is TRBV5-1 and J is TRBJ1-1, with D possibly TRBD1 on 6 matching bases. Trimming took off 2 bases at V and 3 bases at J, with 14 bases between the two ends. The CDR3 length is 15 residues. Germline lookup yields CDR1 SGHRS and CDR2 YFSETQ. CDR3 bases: TGCGCCAGCAGCTTTGACAGGCCTCGGGACACTGAAGCTTTCTTT. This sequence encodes CASSFDRPRDTEAFF. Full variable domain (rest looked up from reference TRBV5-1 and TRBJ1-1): KAGVTQTPRYLIKTRGQQVTLSCSPISGHRSVSWYQQTPGQGLQFLFEYFSETQRNKGNFPGRFSGRQFSNSRSEMNVSTLELGDSALYLCASSFDRPRDTEAFFGQGTRLTVV.

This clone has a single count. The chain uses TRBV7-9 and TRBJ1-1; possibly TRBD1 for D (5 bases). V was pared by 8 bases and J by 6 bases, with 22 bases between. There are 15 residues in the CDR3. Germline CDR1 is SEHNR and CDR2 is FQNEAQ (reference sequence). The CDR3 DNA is TGTGCCAGCCTAAGGGGTCCGCCTTGGGGATCTGAAGCTTTCTTT. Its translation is CASLRGPPWGSEAFF.

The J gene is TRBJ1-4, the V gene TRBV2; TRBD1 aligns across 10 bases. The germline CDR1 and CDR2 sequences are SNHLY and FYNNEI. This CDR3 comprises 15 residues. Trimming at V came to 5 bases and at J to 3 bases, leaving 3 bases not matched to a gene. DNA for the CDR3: TGTGCCAGCAGTAGGGACAGGGGACCTAATGAAAAACTGTTTTTT. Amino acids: CASSRDRGPNEKLFF.

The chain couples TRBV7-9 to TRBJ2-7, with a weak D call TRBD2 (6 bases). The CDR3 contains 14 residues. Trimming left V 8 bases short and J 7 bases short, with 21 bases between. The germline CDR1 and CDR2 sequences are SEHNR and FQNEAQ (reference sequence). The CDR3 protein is CASGERAALNEQYF. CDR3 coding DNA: TGTGCCAGCGGAGAGCGGGCGGCCCTTAATGAGCAGTACTTC.

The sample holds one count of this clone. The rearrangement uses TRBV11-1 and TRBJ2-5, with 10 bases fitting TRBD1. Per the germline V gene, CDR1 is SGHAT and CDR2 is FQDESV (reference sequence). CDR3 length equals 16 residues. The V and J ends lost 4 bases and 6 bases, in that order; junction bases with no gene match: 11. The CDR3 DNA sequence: TGTGCCAGCAGCTCAAGTGGGACAGGGGAGAGAAAGACCCAGTACTTC. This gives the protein CASSSSGTGERKTQYF. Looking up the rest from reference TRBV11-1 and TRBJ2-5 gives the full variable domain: EAEVAQSPRYKITEKSQAVAFWCDPISGHATLYWYRQILGQGPELLVQFQDESVVDDSQLPKDRFSAERLKGVDSTLKIQPAELGDSAMYLCASSSSGTGERKTQYFGPGTRLLVL.

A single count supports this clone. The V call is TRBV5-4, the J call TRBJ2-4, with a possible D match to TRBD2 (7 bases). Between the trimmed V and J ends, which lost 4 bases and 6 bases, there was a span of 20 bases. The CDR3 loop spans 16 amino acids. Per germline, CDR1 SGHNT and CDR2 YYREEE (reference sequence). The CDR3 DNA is TGTGCCAGCAGCAACCGGGGGGCGAGGGGCGTAAACATTCAGTACTTC. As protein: CASSNRGARGVNIQYF.

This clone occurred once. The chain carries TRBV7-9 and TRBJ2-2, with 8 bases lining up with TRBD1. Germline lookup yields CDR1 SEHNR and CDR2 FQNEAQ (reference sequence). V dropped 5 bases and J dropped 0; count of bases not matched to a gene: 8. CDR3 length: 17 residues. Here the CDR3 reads CASSRTGSRTNTGELFF. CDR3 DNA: TGTGCCAGCAGCCGGACAGGGTCGAGGACGAACACCGGGGAGCTGTTTTTT.

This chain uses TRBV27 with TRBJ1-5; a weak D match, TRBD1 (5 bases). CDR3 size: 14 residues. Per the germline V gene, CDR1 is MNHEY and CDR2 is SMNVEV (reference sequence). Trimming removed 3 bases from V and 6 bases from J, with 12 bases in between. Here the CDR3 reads CASSLSRVGQPQHF. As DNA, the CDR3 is TGTGCCAGCAGTTTGTCCAGGGTAGGTCAGCCCCAGCATTTT.

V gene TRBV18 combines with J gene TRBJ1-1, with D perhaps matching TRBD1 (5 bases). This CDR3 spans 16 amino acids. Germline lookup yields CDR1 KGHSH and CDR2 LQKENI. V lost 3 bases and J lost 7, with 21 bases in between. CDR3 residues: CASSPQKGVIGNEAFF. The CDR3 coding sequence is TGTGCCAGCTCACCCCAAAAAGGGGTTATAGGGAATGAAGCTTTCTTT.

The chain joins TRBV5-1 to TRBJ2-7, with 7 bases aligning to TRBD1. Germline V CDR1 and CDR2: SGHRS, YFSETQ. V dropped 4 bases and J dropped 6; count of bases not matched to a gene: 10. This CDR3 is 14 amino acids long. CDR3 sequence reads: CASSTSGTVGEQYF. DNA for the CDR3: TGCGCCAGCAGCACTTCCGGGACAGTAGGCGAGCAGTACTTC. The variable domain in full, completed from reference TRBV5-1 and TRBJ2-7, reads KAGVTQTPRYLIKTRGQQVTLSCSPISGHRSVSWYQQTPGQGLQFLFEYFSETQRNKGNFPGRFSGRQFSNSRSEMNVSTLELGDSALYLCASSTSGTVGEQYFGPGTRLTVT.

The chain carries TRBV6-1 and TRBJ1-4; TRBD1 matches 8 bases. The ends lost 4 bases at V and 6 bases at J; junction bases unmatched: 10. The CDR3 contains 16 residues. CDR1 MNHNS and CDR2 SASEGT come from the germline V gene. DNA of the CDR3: TGTGCCAGCAGTGTGACGACAGGGGCGGGGGATGAAAAACTGTTTTTT. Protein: CASSVTTGAGDEKLFF.

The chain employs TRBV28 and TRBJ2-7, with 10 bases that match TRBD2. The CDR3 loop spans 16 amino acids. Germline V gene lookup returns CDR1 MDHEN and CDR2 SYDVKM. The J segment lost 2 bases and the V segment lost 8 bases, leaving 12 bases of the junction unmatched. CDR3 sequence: CASAAWTSGLPYEQYF. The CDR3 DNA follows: TGTGCCAGCGCCGCTTGGACTAGCGGCCTCCCCTACGAGCAGTACTTC.

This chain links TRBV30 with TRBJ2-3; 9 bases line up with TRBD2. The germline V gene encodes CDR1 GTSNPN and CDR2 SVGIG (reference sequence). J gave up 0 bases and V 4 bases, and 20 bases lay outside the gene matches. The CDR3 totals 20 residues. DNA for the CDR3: TGTGCCTGGACACCCCTTGGGCGGGGGGGGCGAACTACTAGCACAGATACGCAGTATTTT. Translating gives CAWTPLGRGGRTTSTDTQYF.

The CDR3 region has the DNA TGTGCCAGTAGTACCCCGACAGGATCAATGAACACTGAAGCTTTCTTT. Translating gives CASSTPTGSMNTEAFF. The chain uses TRBV19 and TRBJ1-1; the D gene is possibly TRBD1 (6 bases). This CDR3 has 16 amino acids. Between the trimmed V and J ends, which lost 4 bases and 0 bases, there was a span of 15 bases. Looked up from germline, CDR1 is LNHDA and CDR2 is SQIVND (reference sequence).

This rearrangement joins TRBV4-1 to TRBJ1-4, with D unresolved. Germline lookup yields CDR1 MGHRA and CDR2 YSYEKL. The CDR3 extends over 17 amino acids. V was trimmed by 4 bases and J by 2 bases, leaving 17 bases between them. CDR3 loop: CASSRNPRGATNEKLFF. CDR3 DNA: TGCGCCAGCAGCCGAAACCCGCGAGGAGCTACTAATGAAAAACTGTTTTTT.